The entry below describes one T cell receptor (beta chain). As yet, its antigen is unknown. PCR was performed using 60 Vbeta and 13 Jbeta primers. TCRdb keeps only in-frame clones here, not all; method: immunoSEQ multiplex PCR. This sample carries fewer than 200,000 clones, roughly 88% of them seen once, and the ten largest clones take around 1.2%. This entry belongs to a study of cytomegalovirus exposure and HLA in healthy donors. Notes on the study in general: TCR beta chains associated with HLA were, in a later analysis, more clonally expanded than equally common others.

All the people who gave samples were healthy bone marrow donors. CDR3 length: 17 residues. Per germline, CDR1 MDHEN and CDR2 SYDVKM. J gave up 5 bases and V 5 bases, and 11 bases lay outside the gene matches. The receptor's source is a girl between 2 and 10 years old in good health and CMV-seropositive. The sequenced material came from PBMCs. The chain joins TRBV28 to TRBJ1-5; 11 nucleotides align to TRBD1. The CDR3 region is CASSGTGGVGRYQPQHF. CDR3 nucleotide sequence: TGTGCCAGCAGTGGGACAGGGGGAGTGGGGAGATATCAGCCCCAGCATTTT.